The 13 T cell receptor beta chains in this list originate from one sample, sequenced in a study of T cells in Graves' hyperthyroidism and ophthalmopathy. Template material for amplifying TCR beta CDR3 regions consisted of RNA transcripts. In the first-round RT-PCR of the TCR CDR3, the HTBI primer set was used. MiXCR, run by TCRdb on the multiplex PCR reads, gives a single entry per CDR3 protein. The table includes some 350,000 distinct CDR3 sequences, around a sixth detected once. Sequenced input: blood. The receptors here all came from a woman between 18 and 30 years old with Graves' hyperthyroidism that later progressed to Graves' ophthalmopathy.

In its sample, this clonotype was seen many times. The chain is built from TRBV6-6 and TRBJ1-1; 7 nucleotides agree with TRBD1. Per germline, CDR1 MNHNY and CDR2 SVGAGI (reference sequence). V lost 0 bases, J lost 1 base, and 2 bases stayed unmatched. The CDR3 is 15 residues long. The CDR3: CASSYSHRGNTEAFF. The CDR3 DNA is TGTGCCAGCAGTTACTCGCACAGGGGGAACACTGAAGCTTTCTTT.

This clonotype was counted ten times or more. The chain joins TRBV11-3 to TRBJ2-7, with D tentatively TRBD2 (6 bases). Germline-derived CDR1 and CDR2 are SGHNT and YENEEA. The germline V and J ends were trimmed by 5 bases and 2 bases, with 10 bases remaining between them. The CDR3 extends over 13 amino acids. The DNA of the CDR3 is TGTGCCAGCAGCCCGGCGGGGACCTACGAGCAGTACTTC. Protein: CASSPAGTYEQYF.

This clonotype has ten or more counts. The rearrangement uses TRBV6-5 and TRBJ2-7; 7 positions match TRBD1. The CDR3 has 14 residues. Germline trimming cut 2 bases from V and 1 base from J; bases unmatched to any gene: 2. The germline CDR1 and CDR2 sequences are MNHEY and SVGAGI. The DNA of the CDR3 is TGTGCCAGCAGTTACCAGGGACAGTCCTACGAGCAGTACTTC. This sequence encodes CASSYQGQSYEQYF.

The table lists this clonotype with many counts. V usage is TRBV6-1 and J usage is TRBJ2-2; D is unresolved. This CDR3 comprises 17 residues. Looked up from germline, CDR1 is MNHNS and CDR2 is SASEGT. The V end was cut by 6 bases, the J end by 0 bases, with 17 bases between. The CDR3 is CASSAGIFDANTGELFF. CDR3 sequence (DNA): TGTGCCAGCAGCGCTGGGATCTTCGATGCGAACACCGGGGAGCTGTTTTTT.

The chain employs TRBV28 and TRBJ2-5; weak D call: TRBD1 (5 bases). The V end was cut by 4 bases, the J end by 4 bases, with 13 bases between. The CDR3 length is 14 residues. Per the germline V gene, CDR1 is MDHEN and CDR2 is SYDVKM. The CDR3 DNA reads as TGTGCCAGCAGTTACCCAGGGTCGGGAGAGACCCAGTACTTC. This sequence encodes CASSYPGSGETQYF.

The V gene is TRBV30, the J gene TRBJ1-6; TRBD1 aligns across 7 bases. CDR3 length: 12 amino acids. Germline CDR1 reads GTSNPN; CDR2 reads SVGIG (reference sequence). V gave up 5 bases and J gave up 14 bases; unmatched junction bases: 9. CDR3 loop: CAWGDDRVSLHF. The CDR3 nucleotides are TGTGCCTGGGGAGACGACAGGGTGTCCCTCCACTTT.

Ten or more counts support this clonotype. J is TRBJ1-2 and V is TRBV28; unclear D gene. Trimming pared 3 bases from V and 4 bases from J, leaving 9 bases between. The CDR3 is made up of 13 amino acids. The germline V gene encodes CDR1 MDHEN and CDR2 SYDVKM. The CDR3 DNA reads TGTGCCAGCAGTTTCGGGTGGGGCTATGGCTACACCTTC. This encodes CASSFGWGYGYTF.

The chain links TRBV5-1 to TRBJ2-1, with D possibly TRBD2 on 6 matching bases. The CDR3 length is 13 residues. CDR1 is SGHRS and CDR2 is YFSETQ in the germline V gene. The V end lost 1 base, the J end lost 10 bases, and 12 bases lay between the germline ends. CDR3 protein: CASSLYRAGEQFF. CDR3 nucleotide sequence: TGCGCCAGCAGCTTGTATCGCGCGGGGGAGCAGTTCTTC.

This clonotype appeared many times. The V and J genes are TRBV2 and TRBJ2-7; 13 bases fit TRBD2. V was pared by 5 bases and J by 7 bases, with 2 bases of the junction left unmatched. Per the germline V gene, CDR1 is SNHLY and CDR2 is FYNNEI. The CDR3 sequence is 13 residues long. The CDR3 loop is CASSKGLAGEQYF. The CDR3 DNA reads TGTGCCAGCAGTAAGGGACTAGCGGGAGAGCAGTACTTC.

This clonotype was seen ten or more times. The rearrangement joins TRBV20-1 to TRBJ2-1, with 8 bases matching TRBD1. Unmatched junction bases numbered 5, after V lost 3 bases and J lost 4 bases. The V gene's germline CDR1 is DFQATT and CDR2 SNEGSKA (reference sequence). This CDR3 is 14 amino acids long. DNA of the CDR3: TGCAGTGCTAGTACGGGACAGGATTACAATGAGCAGTTCTTC. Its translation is CSASTGQDYNEQFF.

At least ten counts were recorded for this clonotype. Here the CDR3 reads CASAGNTEAFF. The CDR3 DNA reads TGTGCCAGCGCAGGGAACACTGAAGCTTTCTTT. This rearrangement joins TRBV6-1 to TRBJ1-1; D gene unclear. This CDR3 comprises 11 residues. Germline lookup yields CDR1 MNHNS and CDR2 SASEGT. Trimming pared 8 bases from V and 1 base from J, leaving 5 bases between.

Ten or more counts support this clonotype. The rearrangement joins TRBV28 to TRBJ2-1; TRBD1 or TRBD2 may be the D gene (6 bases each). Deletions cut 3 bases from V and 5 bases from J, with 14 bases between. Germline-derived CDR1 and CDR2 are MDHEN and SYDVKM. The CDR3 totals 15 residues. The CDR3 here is CASSFLVGGNNEQFF. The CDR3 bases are TGTGCCAGCAGTTTTTTGGTGGGGGGCAACAATGAGCAGTTCTTC.

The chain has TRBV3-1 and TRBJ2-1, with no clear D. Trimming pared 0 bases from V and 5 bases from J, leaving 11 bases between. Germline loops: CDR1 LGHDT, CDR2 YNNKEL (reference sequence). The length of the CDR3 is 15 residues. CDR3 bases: TGTGCCAGCAGCCAAGATCCCGCAGGAAACAATGAGCAGTTCTTC. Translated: CASSQDPAGNNEQFF.